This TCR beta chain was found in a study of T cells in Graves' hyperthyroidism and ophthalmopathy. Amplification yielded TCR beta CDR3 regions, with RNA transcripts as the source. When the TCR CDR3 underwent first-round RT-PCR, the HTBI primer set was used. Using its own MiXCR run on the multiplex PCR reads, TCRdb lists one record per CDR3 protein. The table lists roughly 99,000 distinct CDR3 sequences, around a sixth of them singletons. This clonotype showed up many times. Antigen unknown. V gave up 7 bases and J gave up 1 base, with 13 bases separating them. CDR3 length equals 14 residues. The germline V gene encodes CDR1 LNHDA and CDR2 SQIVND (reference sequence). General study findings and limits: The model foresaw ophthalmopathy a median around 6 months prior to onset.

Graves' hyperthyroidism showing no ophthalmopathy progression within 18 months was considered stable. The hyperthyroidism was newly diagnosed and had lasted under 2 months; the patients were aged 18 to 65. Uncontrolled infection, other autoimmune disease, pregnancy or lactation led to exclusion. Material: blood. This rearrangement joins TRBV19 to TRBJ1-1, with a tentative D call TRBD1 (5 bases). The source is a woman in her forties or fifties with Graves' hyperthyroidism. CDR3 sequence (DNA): TGTGCCAGTAAAACTGGACAACCGAACACTGAAGCTTTCTTT. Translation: CASKTGQPNTEAFF.